These T cell receptor beta chains were read from a single sample in a study of T cells in Graves' hyperthyroidism and ophthalmopathy. MiXCR, run by TCRdb on the multiplex PCR reads, gives a single entry per CDR3 protein. The data show around 280,000 distinct CDR3 sequences, about 14% seen once. Sequenced input: blood. These receptors were taken from a woman aged 25 to 39 with Graves' hyperthyroidism that later progressed to Graves' ophthalmopathy. Both conserved end residues are part of each CDR3. The D gene is left open where the match is weak. For some rows the clone size is stated as once, few or many, or as a class when expanded; others skip it.

d_call	clone_size	v_call	j_call	cdr3_nt	cdr3_aa
-	many	TRBV19	TRBJ1-5	TGTGCCAGTAGTATTTATGGGGCGGACAATCAGCCCCAGCATTTT	CASSIYGADNQPQHF
TRBD1	many	TRBV6-2/TRBV6-3	TRBJ2-7	TGTGCCAGCAACCAGCGGGACAGGGTGGCCCACGAGCAGTACTTC	CASNQRDRVAHEQYF
-	many	TRBV28	TRBJ2-3	TGTGCCAGCAGCTCGCGATACACAGATACGCAGTATTTT	CASSSRYTDTQYF
-	many	TRBV20-1	TRBJ2-7	TGCAGTGCTGGGGGCGGCTACGAGCAGTACTTC	CSAGGGYEQYF
TRBD1	-	TRBV6-5	TRBJ1-2	TGTGCCAGCAGTTACGCCGGACAGGGGGTCACTGGTGGCTACACCTTC	CASSYAGQGVTGGYTF
-	many	TRBV7-8	TRBJ1-1	TGTGCCAGCAGCTTCTGGGTCGGGGGGTTCGGCACCGGGGAGACTGAAGCTTTCTTT	CASSFWVGGFGTGETEAFF
-	many	TRBV27	TRBJ2-3	TGTGCCAGCAGTCCCAGGGACATTTCAGATACGCAGTATTTT	CASSPRDISDTQYF
TRBD1	-	TRBV9	TRBJ1-4	TGTGCCAGCAGCGTAGGTAGGGGGACAGTCTCCAATGAAAAACTGTTTTTT	CASSVGRGTVSNEKLFF
-	-	TRBV13	TRBJ1-2	TGTGCCAGCAGCTTAGGCTGGGGAGATGGCTACACCTTC	CASSLGWGDGYTF
-	-	TRBV28	TRBJ2-5	TGTGCCAGCAGTCCCGAAACCCACCTAGCCGGATGGGAGACCCAGTACTTC	CASSPETHLAGWETQYF
-	-	TRBV19	TRBJ1-1	TGTGCCAGTAGTATAACAGTTTCTACTGAAGCTTTCTTT	CASSITVSTEAFF
-	many	TRBV4-3	TRBJ2-2	TGCGCCAGCAGCCATAGGGCCGGGGAGCTGTTTTTT	CASSHRAGELFF
-	many	TRBV20-1	TRBJ1-4	TGCAGTGCTAGTAGTAATGGGAATGAAAAACTGTTTTTT	CSASSNGNEKLFF
TRBD2	many	TRBV13	TRBJ2-3	TGTGCCAGCAGCTTAGGCCGGGGGGTAGATACGCAGTATTTT	CASSLGRGVDTQYF
-	few	TRBV4-1	TRBJ1-1	TGCGCCAGCAGCCAAGCGGGGAGATGGGAAATCTCAGGGAAAGCTTTCTTT	CASSQAGRWEISGKAFF
-	many	TRBV11-2	TRBJ2-7	TGTGCCAGCAGTTTTAGCTATGGACCTACCTACGAGCAGTACTTC	CASSFSYGPTYEQYF
TRBD2	many	TRBV12-3/TRBV12-4	TRBJ2-1	TGTGCCAGCAGTCAAGGACTAGCGGGAATGGACAAGTTCTTC	CASSQGLAGMDKFF
-	many	TRBV6-1	TRBJ1-1	TGTGCCAGCAGAGGCTGGGGCACTGAAGCTTTCTTT	CASRGWGTEAFF
-	few	TRBV27	TRBJ2-7	TGTGCCAGCAGTCCGGACTGGAGCTCCTACGAGCAGTACTTC	CASSPDWSSYEQYF
TRBD2	-	TRBV5-4	TRBJ2-1	TGTGCCAGCAGCTTGGGCCTAGCGGGAGGGAGCGATGAGCAGTTCTTC	CASSLGLAGGSDEQFF
TRBD2	many	TRBV20-1	TRBJ2-1	TGCAGTGCTAGAGATCTTAGCGGGACCGGCAATGAGCAGTTCTTC	CSARDLSGTGNEQFF
-	-	TRBV12-3/TRBV12-4	TRBJ1-5	TGTGCCAGCAGCGTAGGGGGTGGGGACAATCAGCCCCAGCATTTT	CASSVGGGDNQPQHF
-	-	TRBV27	TRBJ1-2	TGTGCCAGCAGTTTAGCGGGGCCGGATTTCAACTATGGCTACACCTTC	CASSLAGPDFNYGYTF
-	few	TRBV6-6	TRBJ2-4	TGTGCCAGCAGTTACAAGGGGTCCAAAAACATTCAGTACTTC	CASSYKGSKNIQYF
-	many	TRBV2	TRBJ1-2	TGTGCCAGCAGTGGAAGACGGAGGGATGGCTACACCTTC	CASSGRRRDGYTF
TRBD1	-	TRBV5-1	TRBJ2-1	TGCGCCAGCAGCTTGCGGACAGGGGGCGCCTACAATGAGCAGTTCTTC	CASSLRTGGAYNEQFF
TRBD2	many	TRBV13	TRBJ2-1	TGTGCCAGCAGGGGCGGGAGGGGCTTCAATGAGCAGTTCTTC	CASRGGRGFNEQFF
TRBD2	many	TRBV6-2/TRBV6-3	TRBJ2-7	TGTGCCAGCAGTTCCCTCGGACTAGCCCCTTACGAGCAGTACTTC	CASSSLGLAPYEQYF
-	many	TRBV11-2	TRBJ2-3	TGTGCCAGCAGCCGCATCGAGTCTGATACGCAGTATTTT	CASSRIESDTQYF
-	many	TRBV7-2	TRBJ1-1	TGTGCCAGCAGCTTAGCGCAGGAGGGATTGAACACTGAAGCTTTCTTT	CASSLAQEGLNTEAFF
-	few	TRBV27	TRBJ2-5	TGTGCCAGCAGTTCCTCGGACAGCCTTCAAGAGACCCAGTACTTC	CASSSSDSLQETQYF
-	many	TRBV18	TRBJ1-5	TGTGCCAGCTGGGGCGGGGGTGTCCATCAGCCCCAGCATTTT	CASWGGGVHQPQHF
-	-	TRBV9	TRBJ2-1	TGTGCCAGCAGCCCCTCCCCTAGGAACAATGAGGGGTTCTTC	CASSPSPRNNEGFF
TRBD2	many	TRBV12-3/TRBV12-4	TRBJ2-2	TGTGCCAGCAGGCTTTCAGCGGGAGACGGGGAGCTGTTTTTT	CASRLSAGDGELFF
-	few	TRBV4-2	TRBJ1-3	TGTGCCAGCAGCCAAGATCCTCCGGGCGCATCTGGAAACACCATATATTTT	CASSQDPPGASGNTIYF
TRBD1	many	TRBV28	TRBJ1-1	TGTGCCAGCAGTGTCCCCCACAGGGGAAATAATTGGCTGAACACTGAAGCTTTCTTT	CASSVPHRGNNWLNTEAFF
-	many	TRBV28	TRBJ1-3	TGTGCCACCGCGCCCGGGACTGACGATTCTGGAAACACCATATATTTT	CATAPGTDDSGNTIYF
-	many	TRBV12-3/TRBV12-4	TRBJ1-2	TGTGCCAGCAGTTCACACTGGACAGAAAACTATGGCTACACCTTC	CASSSHWTENYGYTF
-	-	TRBV6-1	TRBJ2-2	TGTGCCAGCAGTGGAACTAGATTCACCGGGGAGCTGTTTTTT	CASSGTRFTGELFF
-	many	TRBV15	TRBJ2-5	TGTGCCACCAGCAGAAACGGGGCAGAGACCCAGTACTTC	CATSRNGAETQYF
TRBD1	-	TRBV28	TRBJ2-2	TGTGCCAGCAGTTTAGTAGAGGGGGCCGAGAACACCGGGGAGCTGTTTTTT	CASSLVEGAENTGELFF
TRBD2	many	TRBV5-1	TRBJ2-7	TGCGCCAGCAGCTTGGACTTTTCGGGAGGGCCCTCGACCTACGAGCAGTACTTC	CASSLDFSGGPSTYEQYF
-	many	TRBV4-3	TRBJ2-3	TGCGCCAGCAGCCAAGAAGACGATACGCAGTATTTT	CASSQEDDTQYF
TRBD2	many	TRBV20-1	TRBJ2-1	TGCAGTGCTAGAGCAAGCGGGAGAAGCTCCTACAATGAGCAGTTCTTC	CSARASGRSSYNEQFF
-	-	TRBV27	TRBJ1-5	TGTGCCAGCGGCCTCCTCCGGGGAGCGGGGAACACAGATACGCAGCATTTT	CASGLLRGAGNTDTQHF
-	many	TRBV27	TRBJ1-2	TGTGCCAGCAGTTTATCAGGGTGGGATGGCTACACCTTC	CASSLSGWDGYTF
-	many	TRBV9	TRBJ1-2	TGTGCCAGCAGCTCCCGGGTCGGCTACACCTTC	CASSSRVGYTF
-	many	TRBV7-9	TRBJ2-7	TGTGCCAGCAGCTTGCGAAGAGACGAGCAGTACTTC	CASSLRRDEQYF
-	many	TRBV12-3/TRBV12-4	TRBJ1-1	TGTGCCGTCGCCCAGAGTGGGCCCGAAGCTTTCTTT	CAVAQSGPEAFF
-	-	TRBV6-2/TRBV6-3	TRBJ2-3	TGTGCCAGCAGTTACACACGGGCAGATACGCAGTATTTT	CASSYTRADTQYF
TRBD2	many	TRBV12-3/TRBV12-4	TRBJ2-7	TGTGCCAGCAGTACAACGGGACTAGGGGCCGAGCAGTACTTC	CASSTTGLGAEQYF
-	many	TRBV6-1	TRBJ1-1	TGTGCCAGCAGTATAACGGGACTGAACACTGAAGCTTTCTTT	CASSITGLNTEAFF
TRBD1	many	TRBV10-3	TRBJ2-1	TGTGCCATCAGCGGACAGGGGTCACCCTCCTACAATGAGCAGTTCTTC	CAISGQGSPSYNEQFF
TRBD2	many	TRBV7-9	TRBJ2-1	TGTGCCAGCAGCTCAGTCCTAGGACTAGTCTACAATGAGCAGTTCTTC	CASSSVLGLVYNEQFF
-	few	TRBV29-1	TRBJ2-7	TGCAGCGTTGGCCAGGGAAACGAGCAGTACTTC	CSVGQGNEQYF
-	many	TRBV20-1	TRBJ2-3	TGCAGTGCCTGGGTAGCAGCAGATACGCAGTATTTT	CSAWVAADTQYF
TRBD2	many	TRBV20-1	TRBJ2-4	TGCAGTGCTAGAGACAGACTAGCGTCAGCGGGGAACATTCAGTACTTC	CSARDRLASAGNIQYF